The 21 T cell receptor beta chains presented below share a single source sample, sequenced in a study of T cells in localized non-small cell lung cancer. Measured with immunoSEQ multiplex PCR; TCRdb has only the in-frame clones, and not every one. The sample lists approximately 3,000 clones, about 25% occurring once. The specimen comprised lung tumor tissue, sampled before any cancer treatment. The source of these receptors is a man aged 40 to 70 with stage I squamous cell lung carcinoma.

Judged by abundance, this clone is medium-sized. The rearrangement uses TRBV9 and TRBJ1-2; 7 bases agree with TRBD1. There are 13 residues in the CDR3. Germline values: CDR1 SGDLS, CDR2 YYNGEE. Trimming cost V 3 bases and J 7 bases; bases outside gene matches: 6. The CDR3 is CASSADRAVGYTF. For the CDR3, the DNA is TGTGCCAGCAGCGCCGACAGGGCGGTTGGCTACACCTTC.

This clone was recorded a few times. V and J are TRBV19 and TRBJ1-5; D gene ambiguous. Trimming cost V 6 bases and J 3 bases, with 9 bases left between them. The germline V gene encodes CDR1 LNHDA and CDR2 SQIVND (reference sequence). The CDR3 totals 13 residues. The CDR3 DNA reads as TGTGCCAGTAGCGCTCGTATCAATCAGCCCCAGCATTTT. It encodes CASSARINQPQHF.

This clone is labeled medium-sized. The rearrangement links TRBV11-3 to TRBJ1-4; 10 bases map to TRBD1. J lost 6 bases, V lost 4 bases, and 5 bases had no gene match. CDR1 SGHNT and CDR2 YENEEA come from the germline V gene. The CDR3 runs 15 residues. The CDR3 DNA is TGTGCCAGCAGCTCGACCGGGACAGGGGATGAAAAACTGTTTTTT. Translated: CASSSTGTGDEKLFF. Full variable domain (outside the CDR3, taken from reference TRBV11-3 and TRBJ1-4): EAGVVQSPRYKIIEKKQPVAFWCNPISGHNTLYWYLQNLGQGPELLIRYENEEAVDDSQLPKDRFSAERLKGVDSTLKIQPAELGDSAVYLCASSSTGTGDEKLFFGSGTQLSVL.

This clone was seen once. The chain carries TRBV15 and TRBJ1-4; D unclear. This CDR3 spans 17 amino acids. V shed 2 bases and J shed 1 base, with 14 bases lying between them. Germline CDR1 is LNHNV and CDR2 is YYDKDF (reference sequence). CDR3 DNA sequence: TGTGCCACCAGCAGATTGCCGCGGGGAGTAACTAATGAAAAACTGTTTTTT. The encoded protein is CATSRLPRGVTNEKLFF.

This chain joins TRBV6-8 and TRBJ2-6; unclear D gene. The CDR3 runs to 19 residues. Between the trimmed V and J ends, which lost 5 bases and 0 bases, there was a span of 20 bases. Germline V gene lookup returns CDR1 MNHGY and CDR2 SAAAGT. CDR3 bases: TGTGCCAGCAGTAACCAGGTTCTCGGATTTAGCTCTGGGGCCAACGTCCTGACTTTC. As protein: CASSNQVLGFSSGANVLTF.

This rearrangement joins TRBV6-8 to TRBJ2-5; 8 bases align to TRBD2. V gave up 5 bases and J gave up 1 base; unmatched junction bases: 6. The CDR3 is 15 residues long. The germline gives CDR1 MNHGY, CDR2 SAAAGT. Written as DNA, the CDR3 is TGTGCCAGCAGTATAAATGCGGGGGGCCAAGAGACCCAGTACTTC. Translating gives CASSINAGGQETQYF.

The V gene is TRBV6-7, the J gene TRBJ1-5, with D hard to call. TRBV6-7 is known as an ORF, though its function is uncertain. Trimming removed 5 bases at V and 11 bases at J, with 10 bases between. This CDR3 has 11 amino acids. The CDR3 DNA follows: TGTGCCAGCAGTGAGGTTCATGCCCAGCATTTT. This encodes CASSEVHAQHF.

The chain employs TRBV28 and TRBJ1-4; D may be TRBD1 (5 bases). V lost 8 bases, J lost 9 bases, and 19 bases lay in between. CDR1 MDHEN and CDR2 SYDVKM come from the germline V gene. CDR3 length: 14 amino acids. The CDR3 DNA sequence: TGTGCCAGCGGTCCGTCGGGGGGGTCTCAAAAACTGTTTTTT. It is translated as CASGPSGGSQKLFF.

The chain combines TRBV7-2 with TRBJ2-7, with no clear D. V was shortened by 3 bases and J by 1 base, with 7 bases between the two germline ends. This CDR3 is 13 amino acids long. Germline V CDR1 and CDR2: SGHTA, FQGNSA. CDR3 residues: CASSFGRSYEQYF. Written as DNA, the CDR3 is TGTGCCAGCAGCTTCGGCAGATCCTACGAGCAGTACTTC. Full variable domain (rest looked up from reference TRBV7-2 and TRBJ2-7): GAGVSQSPSNKVTEKGKDVELRCDPISGHTALYWYRQSLGQGLEFLIYFQGNSAPDKSGLPSDRFSAERTGGSVSTLTIQRTQQEDSAVYLCASSFGRSYEQYFGPGTRLTVT.

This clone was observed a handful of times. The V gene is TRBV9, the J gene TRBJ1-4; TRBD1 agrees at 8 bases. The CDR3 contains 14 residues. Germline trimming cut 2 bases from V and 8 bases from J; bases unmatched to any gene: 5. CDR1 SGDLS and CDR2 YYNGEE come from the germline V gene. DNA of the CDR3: TGTGCCAGCAGCGTTGGACAGGGTTGGGAAAAACTGTTTTTT. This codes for CASSVGQGWEKLFF.

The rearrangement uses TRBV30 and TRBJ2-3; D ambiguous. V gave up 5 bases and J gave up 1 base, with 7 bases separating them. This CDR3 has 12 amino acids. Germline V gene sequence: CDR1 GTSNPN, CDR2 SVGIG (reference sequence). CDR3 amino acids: CAWDLRTDTQYF. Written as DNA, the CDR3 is TGTGCCTGGGACTTACGCACAGATACGCAGTATTTT.

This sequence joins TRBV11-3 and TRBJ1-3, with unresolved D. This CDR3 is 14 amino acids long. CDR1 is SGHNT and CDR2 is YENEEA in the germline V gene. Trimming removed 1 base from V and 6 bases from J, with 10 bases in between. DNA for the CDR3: TGTGCCAGCAGCTTAGGTCTCCCCACAAACACCATATATTTT. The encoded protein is CASSLGLPTNTIYF. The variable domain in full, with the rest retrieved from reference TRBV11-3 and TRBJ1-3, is EAGVVQSPRYKIIEKKQPVAFWCNPISGHNTLYWYLQNLGQGPELLIRYENEEAVDDSQLPKDRFSAERLKGVDSTLKIQPAELGDSAVYLCASSLGLPTNTIYFGEGSWLTVV.

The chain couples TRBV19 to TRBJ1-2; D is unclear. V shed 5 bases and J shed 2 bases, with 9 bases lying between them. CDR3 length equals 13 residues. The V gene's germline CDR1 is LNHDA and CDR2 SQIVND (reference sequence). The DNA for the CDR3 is TGTGCCAGTAGTGCCGATGAGAACTATGGCTACACCTTC. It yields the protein CASSADENYGYTF.

In DNA form, the CDR3 reads TGTGCCAGCACCTCCGGGACAGGGGTCGTGGGAAATGGCTACACCTTC. Amino acids: CASTSGTGVVGNGYTF. The chain uses TRBV28 and TRBJ1-2, with 10 positions matching TRBD1. CDR1 and CDR2 (germline): MDHEN, SYDVKM. This CDR3 has 16 residues. The V segment lost 7 bases and the J segment 6 bases; nucleotides outside the gene matches: 14.

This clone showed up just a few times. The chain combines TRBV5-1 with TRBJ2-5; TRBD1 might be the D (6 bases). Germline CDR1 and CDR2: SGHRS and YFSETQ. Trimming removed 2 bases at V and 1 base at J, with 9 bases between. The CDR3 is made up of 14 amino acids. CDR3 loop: CASSFRDTQETQYF. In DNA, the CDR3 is TGCGCCAGCAGCTTCCGGGACACCCAAGAGACCCAGTACTTC.

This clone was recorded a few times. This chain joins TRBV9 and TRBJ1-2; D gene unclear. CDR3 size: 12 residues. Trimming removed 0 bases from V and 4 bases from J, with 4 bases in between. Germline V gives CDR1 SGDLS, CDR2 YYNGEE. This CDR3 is CASSVAGYGYTF. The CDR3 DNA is TGTGCCAGCAGCGTAGCGGGCTATGGCTACACCTTC.

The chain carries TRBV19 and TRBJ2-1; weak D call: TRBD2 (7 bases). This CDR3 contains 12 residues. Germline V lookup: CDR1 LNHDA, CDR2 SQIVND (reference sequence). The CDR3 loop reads CVVGGPYNEQFF. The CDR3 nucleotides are TGTGTGGTGGGGGGGCCCTACAATGAGCAGTTCTTC.

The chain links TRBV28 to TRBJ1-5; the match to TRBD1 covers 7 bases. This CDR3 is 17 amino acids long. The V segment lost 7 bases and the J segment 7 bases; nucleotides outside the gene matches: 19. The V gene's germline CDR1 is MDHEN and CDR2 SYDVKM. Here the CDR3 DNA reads TGTGCCAGCATCCAGGGGGGGCCCTGGCTCCTACGGCAGCCCCAGCATTTT. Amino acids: CASIQGGPWLLRQPQHF.

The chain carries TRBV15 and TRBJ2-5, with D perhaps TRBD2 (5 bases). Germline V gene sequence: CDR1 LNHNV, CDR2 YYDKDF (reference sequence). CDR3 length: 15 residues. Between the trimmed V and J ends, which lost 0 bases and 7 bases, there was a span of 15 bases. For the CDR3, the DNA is TGTGCCACCAGCAGAGATTTAGGAGGTCGCGGGACCCAGTACTTC. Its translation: CATSRDLGGRGTQYF.

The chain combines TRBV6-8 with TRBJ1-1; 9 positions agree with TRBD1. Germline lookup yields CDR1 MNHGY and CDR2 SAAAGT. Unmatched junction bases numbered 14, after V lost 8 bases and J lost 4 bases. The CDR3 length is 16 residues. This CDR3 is CASRSPEMTGGTEAFF. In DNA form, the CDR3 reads TGTGCCAGCCGATCGCCAGAAATGACAGGGGGCACTGAAGCTTTCTTT.

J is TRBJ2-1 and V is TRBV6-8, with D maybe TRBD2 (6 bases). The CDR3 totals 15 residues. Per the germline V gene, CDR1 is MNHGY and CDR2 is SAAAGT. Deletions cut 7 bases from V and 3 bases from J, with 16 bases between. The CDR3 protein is CASTTGRDLYNEQFF. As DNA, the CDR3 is TGTGCCAGCACCACCGGGAGAGATCTCTACAATGAGCAGTTCTTC.